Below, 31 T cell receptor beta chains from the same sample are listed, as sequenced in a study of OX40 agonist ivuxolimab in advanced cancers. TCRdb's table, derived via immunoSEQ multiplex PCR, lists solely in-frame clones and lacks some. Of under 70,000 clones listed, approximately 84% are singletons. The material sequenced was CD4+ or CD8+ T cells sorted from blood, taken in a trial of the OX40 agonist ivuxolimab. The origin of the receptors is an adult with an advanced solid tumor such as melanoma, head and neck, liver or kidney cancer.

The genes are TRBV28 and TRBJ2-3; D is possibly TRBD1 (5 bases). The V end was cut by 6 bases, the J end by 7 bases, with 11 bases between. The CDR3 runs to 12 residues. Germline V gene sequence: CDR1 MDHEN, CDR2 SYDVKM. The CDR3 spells CASRLGQNTQYF. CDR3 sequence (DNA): TGTGCCAGCAGGTTGGGGCAGAATACGCAGTATTTT.

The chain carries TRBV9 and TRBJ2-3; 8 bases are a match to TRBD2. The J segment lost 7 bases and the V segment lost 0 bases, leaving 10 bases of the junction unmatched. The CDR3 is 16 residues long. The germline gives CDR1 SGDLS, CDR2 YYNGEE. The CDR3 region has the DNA TGTGCCAGCAGCGTAGACTCAGCGGGGGACGGGTATACGCAGTATTTT. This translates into CASSVDSAGDGYTQYF.

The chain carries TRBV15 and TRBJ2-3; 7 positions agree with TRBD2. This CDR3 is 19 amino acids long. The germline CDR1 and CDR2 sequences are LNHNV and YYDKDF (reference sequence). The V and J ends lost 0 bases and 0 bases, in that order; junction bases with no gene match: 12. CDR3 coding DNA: TGTGCCACCAGCAGAGATTTGGGGGGGGGATCCTTTAGCACAGATACGCAGTATTTT. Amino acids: CATSRDLGGGSFSTDTQYF. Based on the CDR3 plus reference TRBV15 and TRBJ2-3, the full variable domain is DAMVIQNPRYQVTQFGKPVTLSCSQTLNHNVMYWYQQKSSQAPKLLFHYYDKDFNNEADTPDNFQSRRPNTSFCFLDIRSPGLGDTAMYLCATSRDLGGGSFSTDTQYFGPGTRLTVL.

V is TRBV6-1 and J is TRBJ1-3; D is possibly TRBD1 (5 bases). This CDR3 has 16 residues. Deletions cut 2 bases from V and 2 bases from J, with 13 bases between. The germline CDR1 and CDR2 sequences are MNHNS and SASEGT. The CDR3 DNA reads TGTGCCAGCAGTGAACAACCCGGGACTGCTGGAAACACCATATATTTT. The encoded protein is CASSEQPGTAGNTIYF.

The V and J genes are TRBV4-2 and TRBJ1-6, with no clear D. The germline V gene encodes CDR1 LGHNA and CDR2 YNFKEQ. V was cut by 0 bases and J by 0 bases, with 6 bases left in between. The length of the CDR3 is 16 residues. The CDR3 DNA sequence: TGTGCCAGCAGCCAAGACCCAAGCTCCTATAATTCACCCCTCCACTTT. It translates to CASSQDPSSYNSPLHF.

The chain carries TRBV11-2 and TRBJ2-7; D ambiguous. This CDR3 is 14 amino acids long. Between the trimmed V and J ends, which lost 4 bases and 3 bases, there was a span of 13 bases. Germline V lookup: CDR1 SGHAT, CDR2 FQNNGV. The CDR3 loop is CASSWGIEDYEQYF. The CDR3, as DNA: TGTGCCAGCAGCTGGGGTATAGAAGACTACGAGCAGTACTTC.

The CDR3 reads CASSVWPSAGTEAFF. CDR3 coding DNA: TGCGCCAGCAGCGTTTGGCCCTCAGCGGGCACTGAAGCTTTCTTT. V gene TRBV5-1 combines with J gene TRBJ1-1; D is unresolved. The CDR3 consists of 15 residues. V gave up 4 bases and J gave up 4 bases, with 17 bases separating them. Germline V lookup: CDR1 SGHRS, CDR2 YFSETQ.

The CDR3 loop is CASSPDRGYEQYF. CDR3 in DNA: TGTGCCAGCAGCCCTGACAGAGGTTACGAGCAGTACTTC. The rearrangement links TRBV7-2 to TRBJ2-7, with D maybe TRBD1 (5 bases). The germline CDR1 and CDR2 sequences are SGHTA and FQGNSA. With 5 bases removed from V and 4 bases from J, the gap between germline ends came to 12 bases. CDR3 length: 13 residues.

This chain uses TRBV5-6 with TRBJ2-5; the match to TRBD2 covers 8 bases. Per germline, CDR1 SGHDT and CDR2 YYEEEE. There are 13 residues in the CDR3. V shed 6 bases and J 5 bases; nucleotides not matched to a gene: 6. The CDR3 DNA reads TGTGCCAGCACCCGGGGGGGGCGGGAGACCCAGTACTTC. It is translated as CASTRGGRETQYF.

CDR3 loop: CASSQDDRGTYEQYF. CDR3 DNA sequence: TGTGCCAGCAGCCAAGATGACAGGGGAACCTACGAGCAGTACTTC. This chain uses TRBV14 with TRBJ2-7; 8 bases fit TRBD1. The ends lost 0 bases at V and 2 bases at J; junction bases unmatched: 3. CDR1 and CDR2 (germline): SGHDN, FVKESK. The CDR3 consists of 15 residues.

This CDR3 is CASSLPAGMNTEAFF. Written as DNA, the CDR3 is TGTGCCAGCAGCCTACCGGCGGGCATGAACACTGAAGCTTTCTTT. The chain carries TRBV5-4 and TRBJ1-1; D not resolved. Trimming took 4 bases from V and 0 from J, leaving 13 bases between them. This CDR3 contains 15 residues. Germline V gives CDR1 SGHNT, CDR2 YYREEE (reference sequence).

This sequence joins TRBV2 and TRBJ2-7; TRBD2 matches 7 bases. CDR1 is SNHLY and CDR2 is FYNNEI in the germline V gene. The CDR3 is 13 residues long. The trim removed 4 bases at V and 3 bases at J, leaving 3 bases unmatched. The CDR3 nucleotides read TGTGCCAGCAGTGTGGGAGGGAGCTACGAGCAGTACTTC. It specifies CASSVGGSYEQYF.

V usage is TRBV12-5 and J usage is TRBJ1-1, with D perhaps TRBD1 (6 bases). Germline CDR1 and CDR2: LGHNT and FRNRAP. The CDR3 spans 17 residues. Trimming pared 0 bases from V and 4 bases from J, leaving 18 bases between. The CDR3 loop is CASGLVQSGRGITEAFF. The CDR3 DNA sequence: TGTGCTAGTGGTTTGGTCCAATCAGGCAGGGGAATCACTGAAGCTTTCTTT.

For the CDR3, the DNA is TGTGCCAGCAGCGCGACCGGGACAGGGGGCTCTAAACTGTTTTTT. It codes for CASSATGTGGSKLFF. The chain carries TRBV7-8 and TRBJ1-4; 12 bases agree with TRBD1. Germline-derived CDR1 and CDR2 are SGHVS and FQNEAQ. After removal of 5 bases from V and 11 bases from J, the junction contained 9 bases not matched to a gene. This CDR3 spans 15 amino acids.

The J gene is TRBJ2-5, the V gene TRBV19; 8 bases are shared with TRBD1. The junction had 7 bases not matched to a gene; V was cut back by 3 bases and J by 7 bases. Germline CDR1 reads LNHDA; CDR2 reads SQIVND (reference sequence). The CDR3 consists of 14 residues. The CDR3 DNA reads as TGTGCCAGTAGTATGGAGGGAACAGGGGGGACCCAGTACTTC. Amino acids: CASSMEGTGGTQYF. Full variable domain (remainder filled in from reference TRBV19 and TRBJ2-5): DGGITQSPKYLFRKEGQNVTLSCEQNLNHDAMYWYRQDPGQGLRLIYYSQIVNDFQKGDIAEGYSVSREKKESFPLTVTSAQKNPTAFYLCASSMEGTGGTQYFGPGTRLLVL.

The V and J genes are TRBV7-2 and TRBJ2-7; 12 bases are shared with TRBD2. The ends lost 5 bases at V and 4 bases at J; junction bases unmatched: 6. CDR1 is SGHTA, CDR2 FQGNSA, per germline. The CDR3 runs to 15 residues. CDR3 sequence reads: CASSLFTSGGYEQYF. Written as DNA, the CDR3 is TGTGCCAGCAGCCTCTTTACTAGCGGGGGGTACGAGCAGTACTTC.

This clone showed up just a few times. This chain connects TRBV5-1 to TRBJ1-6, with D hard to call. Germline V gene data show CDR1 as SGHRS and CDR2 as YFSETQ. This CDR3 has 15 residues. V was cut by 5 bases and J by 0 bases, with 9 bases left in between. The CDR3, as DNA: TGCGCCAGCAGTTGGGAAAGCTCCTATAATTCACCCCTCCACTTT. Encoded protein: CASSWESSYNSPLHF.

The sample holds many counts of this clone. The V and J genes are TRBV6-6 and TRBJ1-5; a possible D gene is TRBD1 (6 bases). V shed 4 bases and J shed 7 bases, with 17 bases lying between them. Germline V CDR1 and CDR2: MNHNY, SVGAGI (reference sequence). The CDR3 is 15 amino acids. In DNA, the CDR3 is TGTGCCAGCAGTTTCACACAGGGTAAGGGCCAGCCCCAGCATTTT. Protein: CASSFTQGKGQPQHF.

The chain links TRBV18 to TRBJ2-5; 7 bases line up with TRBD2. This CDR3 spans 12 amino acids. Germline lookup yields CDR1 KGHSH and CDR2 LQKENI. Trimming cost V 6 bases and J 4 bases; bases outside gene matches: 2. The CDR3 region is CASSSSGETQYF. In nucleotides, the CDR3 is TGTGCCAGCTCGTCTAGCGGAGAGACCCAGTACTTC.

CDR3 sequence (DNA): TGTGCCAGCAGCGTAGCGGCGGTCTCTGGGGCCAACGTCCTGACTTTC. It is translated as CASSVAAVSGANVLTF. V is TRBV9 and J is TRBJ2-6; D unresolved. Trimming took off 0 bases at V and 0 bases at J, with 7 bases between the two ends. The CDR3 runs 16 residues. The germline V gene encodes CDR1 SGDLS and CDR2 YYNGEE. Filled out from reference TRBV9 and TRBJ2-6, the complete variable domain reads DSGVTQTPKHLITATGQRVTLRCSPRSGDLSVYWYQQSLDQGLQFLIQYYNGEERAKGNILERFSAQQFPDLHSELNLSSLELGDSALYFCASSVAAVSGANVLTFGAGSRLTVL.

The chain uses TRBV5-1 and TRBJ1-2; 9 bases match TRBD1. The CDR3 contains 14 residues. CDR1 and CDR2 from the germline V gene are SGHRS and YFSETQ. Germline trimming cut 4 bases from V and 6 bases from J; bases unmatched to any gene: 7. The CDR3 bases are TGCGCCAGCAGCGATAACAGGGGGCCCGATGGCTACACCTTC. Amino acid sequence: CASSDNRGPDGYTF.

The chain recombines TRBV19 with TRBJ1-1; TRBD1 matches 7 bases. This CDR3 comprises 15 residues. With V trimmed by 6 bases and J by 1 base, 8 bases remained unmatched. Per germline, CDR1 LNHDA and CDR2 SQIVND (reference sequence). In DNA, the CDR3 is TGTGCCAGTAGACAGTTCCGGGACAGGAACACTGAAGCTTTCTTT. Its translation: CASRQFRDRNTEAFF.

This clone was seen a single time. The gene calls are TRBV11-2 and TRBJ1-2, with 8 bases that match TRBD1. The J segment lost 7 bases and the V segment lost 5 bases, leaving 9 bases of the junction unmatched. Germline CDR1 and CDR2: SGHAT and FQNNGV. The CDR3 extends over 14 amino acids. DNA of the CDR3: TGTGCCAGCAGCCCCGTGCAGGGGGCGGTTGGCTACACCTTC. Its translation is CASSPVQGAVGYTF.

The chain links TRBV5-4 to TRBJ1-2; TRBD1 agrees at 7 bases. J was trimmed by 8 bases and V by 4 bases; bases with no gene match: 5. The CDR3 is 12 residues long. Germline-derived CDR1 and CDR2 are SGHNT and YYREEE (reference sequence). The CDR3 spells CASSPDRSGYTF. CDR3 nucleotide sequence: TGTGCCAGCAGCCCGGACAGGTCGGGCTACACCTTC.

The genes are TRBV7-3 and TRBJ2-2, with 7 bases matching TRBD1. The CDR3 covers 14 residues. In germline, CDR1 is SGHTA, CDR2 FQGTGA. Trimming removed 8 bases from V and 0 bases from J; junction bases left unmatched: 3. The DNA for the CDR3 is TGTGCCAGCTCGGGACAGCCGAACACCGGGGAGCTGTTTTTT. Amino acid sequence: CASSGQPNTGELFF.

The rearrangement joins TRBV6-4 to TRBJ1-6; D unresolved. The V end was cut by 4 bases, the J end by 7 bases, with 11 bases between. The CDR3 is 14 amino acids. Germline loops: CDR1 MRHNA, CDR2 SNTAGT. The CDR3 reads CASSAAGLNSPLHF. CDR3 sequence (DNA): TGTGCCAGCAGTGCGGCAGGCCTGAATTCACCCCTCCACTTT.

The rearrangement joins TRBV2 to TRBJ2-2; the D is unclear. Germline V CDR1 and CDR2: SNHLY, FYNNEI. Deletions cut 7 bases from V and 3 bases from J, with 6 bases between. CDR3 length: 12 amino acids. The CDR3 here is CASKLDTGELFF. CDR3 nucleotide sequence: TGTGCCAGCAAGCTAGACACCGGGGAGCTGTTTTTT.

The CDR3 spells CASRPTGNYGYTF. The CDR3 DNA reads as TGTGCCAGCAGACCGACCGGCAACTATGGCTACACCTTC. The chain combines TRBV6-6 with TRBJ1-2; D unclear. CDR3 length: 13 residues. V was shortened by 6 bases and J by 2 bases, with 10 bases between the two germline ends. Germline CDR1 is MNHNY and CDR2 is SVGAGI (reference sequence).

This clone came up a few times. The CDR3, as DNA: TGTGCCACCAGCCCGCGGACAGGCAGCTACAATGAGCAGTTCTTC. The encoded protein is CATSPRTGSYNEQFF. This chain uses TRBV15 with TRBJ2-1, with TRBD1 identical over 7 bases. J lost 3 bases, V lost 5 bases, and 7 bases had no gene match. The germline V gene has CDR1 LNHNV and CDR2 YYDKDF (reference sequence). The CDR3 runs 15 residues. The full variable domain, with the rest looked up from reference TRBV15 and TRBJ2-1, is DAMVIQNPRYQVTQFGKPVTLSCSQTLNHNVMYWYQQKSSQAPKLLFHYYDKDFNNEADTPDNFQSRRPNTSFCFLDIRSPGLGDTAMYLCATSPRTGSYNEQFFGPGTRLTVL.

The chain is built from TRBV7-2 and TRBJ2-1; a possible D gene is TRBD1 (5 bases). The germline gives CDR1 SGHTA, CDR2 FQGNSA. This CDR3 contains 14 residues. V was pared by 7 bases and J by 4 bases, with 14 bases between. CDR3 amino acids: CASTPSQGYNEQFF. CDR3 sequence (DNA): TGTGCCAGCACCCCCTCCCAGGGTTACAATGAGCAGTTCTTC.

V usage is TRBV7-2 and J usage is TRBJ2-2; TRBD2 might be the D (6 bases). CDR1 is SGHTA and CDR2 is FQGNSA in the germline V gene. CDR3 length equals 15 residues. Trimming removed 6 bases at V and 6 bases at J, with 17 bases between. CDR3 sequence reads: CASSWVGGGAGELFF. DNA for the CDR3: TGTGCCAGCAGTTGGGTAGGAGGAGGGGCCGGGGAGCTGTTTTTT. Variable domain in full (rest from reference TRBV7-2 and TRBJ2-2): GAGVSQSPSNKVTEKGKDVELRCDPISGHTALYWYRQSLGQGLEFLIYFQGNSAPDKSGLPSDRFSAERTGGSVSTLTIQRTQQEDSAVYLCASSWVGGGAGELFFGEGSRLTVL.